One sample yielded the 12 T cell receptor beta chains listed below, sequenced in a study of blood T cell repertoires in COVID-19 (TCRdb year 2020). Library preparation was by the immunoSEQ multiplex PCR assay. Not all clones reach the TCRdb copy of this immuneACCESS table, which keeps in-frame sequences only. Checked studies attribute under half of the gap to unresolved V genes and leave the rest unexplained. This sample holds a few hundred thousand clones; roughly 84% were observed only once. Over 0.95% of the sample is held by the ten biggest clonotypes. The sample consisted of peripheral blood. These receptors all come from a man between 35 and 55 years old with acute or convalescent COVID-19.

Concerning this clone itself: One end of the junction does not line up with germline, which may come from a read error. The V and J genes are TRBV6-2 or TRBV6-3 and TRBJ1-6, with D uncertain. The CDR3 has 13 residues. CDR1 is MNHEY, CDR2 SVGEGT, per germline. CDR3 protein: CASGYLAVSPLHF. As DNA, the CDR3 is TGTGCCAGCGGTTACCTCGCGGTTTCACCCCTCCACTTT.

The rearrangement links TRBV6-5 to TRBJ2-3; 11 bases line up with TRBD2. There are 14 residues in the CDR3. Trimming removed 6 bases from V and 6 bases from J; junction bases left unmatched: 5. CDR1 and CDR2 (germline): MNHEY, SVGAGI. The CDR3 reads CASRVAGGQDTQYF. The CDR3 DNA is TGTGCCAGCAGGGTAGCGGGGGGGCAGGATACGCAGTATTTT.

The rearrangement links TRBV9 to TRBJ2-7; 8 bases are shared with TRBD1. Germline V gene lookup returns CDR1 SGDLS and CDR2 YYNGEE. This CDR3 region has 14 residues. The V segment lost 3 bases and the J segment 2 bases; nucleotides outside the gene matches: 4. Written as DNA, the CDR3 is TGTGCCAGCAGCGAGGGGACAGGTACCTACGAGCAGTACTTC. As protein: CASSEGTGTYEQYF.

J is TRBJ1-6 and V is TRBV9; 8 bases are shared with TRBD1. CDR1 is SGDLS, CDR2 YYNGEE, per germline. The V segment lost 3 bases and the J segment 0 bases; nucleotides outside the gene matches: 5. The CDR3 length is 17 residues. The CDR3 loop is CASSGGTGRSYNSPLHF. CDR3 DNA sequence: TGTGCCAGCAGCGGAGGGACAGGTCGCTCCTATAATTCACCCCTCCACTTT.

The V and J genes are TRBV19 and TRBJ2-3; tentatively, D is TRBD2 (5 bases). Germline loops: CDR1 LNHDA, CDR2 SQIVND (reference sequence). Between the trimmed V and J ends, which lost 7 bases and 4 bases, there was a span of 18 bases. The CDR3 runs to 15 residues. In DNA, the CDR3 is TGTGCCAGTACCAGCACCTCGTCGGGGTCAGATACGCAGTATTTT. Translation gives CASTSTSSGSDTQYF.

V usage is TRBV30 and J usage is TRBJ2-6, with TRBD2 as a possible D gene (5 bases). Germline lookup yields CDR1 GTSNPN and CDR2 SVGIG (reference sequence). This CDR3 region has 14 residues. Deletions cut 4 bases from V and 4 bases from J, with 11 bases between. The CDR3, as DNA: TGTGCCTGGACCGGACTTGAGGGGGCCAACGTCCTGACTTTC. Encoded protein: CAWTGLEGANVLTF.

V gene TRBV19 combines with J gene TRBJ1-1, with 8 nucleotides matching TRBD1. Germline assignment: CDR1 LNHDA and CDR2 SQIVND (reference sequence). Trimming cost V 8 bases and J 7 bases; bases outside gene matches: 9. The CDR3 is made up of 13 amino acids. DNA of the CDR3: TGTGCCAGTCAAAGGGGACAGGCCCTTGAAGCTTTCTTT. It codes for CASQRGQALEAFF. Based on the CDR3 plus reference TRBV19 and TRBJ1-1, the full variable domain is DGGITQSPKYLFRKEGQNVTLSCEQNLNHDAMYWYRQDPGQGLRLIYYSQIVNDFQKGDIAEGYSVSREKKESFPLTVTSAQKNPTAFYLCASQRGQALEAFFGQGTRLTVV.

This clone appeared a single time. The chain is built from TRBV4-3 and TRBJ2-5; TRBD2 aligns across 7 bases. The ends lost 0 bases at V and 5 bases at J; junction bases unmatched: 6. In germline, CDR1 is LGHNA, CDR2 YSLEER. This CDR3 has 15 residues. In DNA form, the CDR3 reads TGCGCCAGCAGCCAAGATCGCCAGGGAGGGGAGACCCAGTACTTC. Translation: CASSQDRQGGETQYF.

In this sample, this clone turned up once. J is TRBJ1-4 and V is TRBV28; no clear D gene. From germline, CDR1 is MDHEN and CDR2 SYDVKM. There are 14 residues in the CDR3. Trimming took off 4 bases at V and 0 bases at J, with 6 bases between the two ends. For the CDR3, the DNA is TGTGCCAGCAGTTCGAGGGCAACTAATGAAAAACTGTTTTTT. It encodes CASSSRATNEKLFF.

This CDR3 is CASSGQAIYGYTF. CDR3 nucleotides: TGCGCCAGCAGTGGACAGGCGATCTATGGCTACACCTTC. V and J are TRBV10-2 and TRBJ1-2; D possibly corresponds to TRBD1 (6 bases). This CDR3 comprises 13 residues. V was trimmed by 4 bases and J by 4 bases, leaving 10 bases between them. Germline V lookup: CDR1 WSHSY, CDR2 SAAADI.

The CDR3 DNA follows: TGTGCCAGCAGTCAAATAACGCCGACAGGGCGACATGGCTACACCTTC. Residues: CASSQITPTGRHGYTF. This sequence joins TRBV3-1 (or the pseudogene TRBV3-2) and TRBJ1-2; 7 bases are a match to TRBD1. V lost 6 bases and J lost 6; bases outside the gene matches: 16. Germline V gene data show CDR1 as LGHDT and CDR2 as YNNKEL (reference sequence). This CDR3 is 16 amino acids long.

CDR3 region: CASSLDRAYGYTF. The CDR3 DNA sequence: TGCGCCAGCAGCCTAGACAGGGCTTATGGCTACACCTTC. The V call is TRBV5-1, the J call TRBJ1-2; 7 bases align to TRBD1. The CDR3 has 13 amino acids. CDR1 SGHRS and CDR2 YFSETQ come from the germline V gene. With V trimmed by 4 bases and J by 5 bases, 5 bases remained unmatched.